This T cell receptor (beta chain) was documented in a study of T cell responses to AZD1222 COVID-19 vaccine. Comment on this clone: Antigen specificity is unknown.

The CDR3 has 14 amino acids. Germline V gene lookup returns CDR1 LNHDA and CDR2 SQIVND (reference sequence). After removal of 5 bases from V and 4 bases from J, the junction contained 6 bases not matched to a gene. Libraries were prepared by immunoSEQ multiplex PCR; TCRdb keeps only in-frame clonotypes and omits some of them. The sample holds approximately 85,000 clones, around 85% seen once. Points from the study as a whole: Sampling that yielded the repertoires occurred only after the peak T cell response.

Material: peripheral blood, obtained on day 0 of AZD1222 vaccination. This clonotype was sampled from an adult in good health. This chain joins TRBV19 and TRBJ2-7, with TRBD1 matching 9 bases. This chain's CDR3 is CASSPRQGGYEQYF. As DNA, the CDR3 is TGTGCCAGTAGTCCAAGACAGGGGGGTTACGAGCAGTACTTC.